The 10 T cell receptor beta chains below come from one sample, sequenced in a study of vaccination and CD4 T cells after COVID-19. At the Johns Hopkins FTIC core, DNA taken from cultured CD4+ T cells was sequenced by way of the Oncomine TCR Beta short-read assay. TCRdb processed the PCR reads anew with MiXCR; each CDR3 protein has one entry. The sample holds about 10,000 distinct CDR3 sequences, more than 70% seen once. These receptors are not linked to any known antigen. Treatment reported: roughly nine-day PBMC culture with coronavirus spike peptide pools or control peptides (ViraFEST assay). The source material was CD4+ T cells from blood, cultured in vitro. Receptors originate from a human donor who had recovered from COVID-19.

This CDR3 reads CASSLVARGSIETQYF. The DNA for the CDR3 is TGTGCCAGCAGCTTAGTTGCGCGGGGATCGATCGAGACCCAGTACTTC. V gene TRBV7-9 combines with J gene TRBJ2-5, with D possibly TRBD2 on 6 matching bases. Germline V gene data show CDR1 as SEHNR and CDR2 as FQNEAQ (reference sequence). Deletions cut 1 base from V and 5 bases from J, with 17 bases between. The CDR3 is made up of 16 amino acids.

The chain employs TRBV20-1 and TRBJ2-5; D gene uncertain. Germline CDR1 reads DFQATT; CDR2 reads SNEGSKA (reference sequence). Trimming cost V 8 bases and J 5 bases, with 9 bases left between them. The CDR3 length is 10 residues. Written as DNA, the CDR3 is TGCAGTACGAGGCAGGAGACCCAGTACTTC. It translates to CSTRQETQYF.

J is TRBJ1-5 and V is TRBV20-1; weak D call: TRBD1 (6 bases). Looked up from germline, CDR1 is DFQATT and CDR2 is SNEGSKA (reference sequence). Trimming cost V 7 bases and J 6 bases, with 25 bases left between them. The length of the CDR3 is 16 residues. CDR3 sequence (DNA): TGCAGTGATACCAGGGGCCAGGGATTAGCTCTTCAGCCCCAGCATTTT. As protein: CSDTRGQGLALQPQHF.

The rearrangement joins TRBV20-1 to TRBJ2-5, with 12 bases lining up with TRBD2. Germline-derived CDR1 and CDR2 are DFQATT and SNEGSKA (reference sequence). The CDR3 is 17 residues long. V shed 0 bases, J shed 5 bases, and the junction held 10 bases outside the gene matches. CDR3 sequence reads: CSARDPETSGRIETQYF. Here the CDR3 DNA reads TGCAGTGCTAGAGATCCCGAGACTAGCGGGAGAATCGAGACCCAGTACTTC.

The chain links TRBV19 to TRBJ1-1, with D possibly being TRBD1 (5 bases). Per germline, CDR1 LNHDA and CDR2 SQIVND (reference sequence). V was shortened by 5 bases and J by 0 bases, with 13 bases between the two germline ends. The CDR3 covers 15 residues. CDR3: CASSSAGTMNTEAFF. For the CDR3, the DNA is TGTGCCAGTAGTTCCGCCGGGACTATGAACACTGAAGCTTTCTTT.

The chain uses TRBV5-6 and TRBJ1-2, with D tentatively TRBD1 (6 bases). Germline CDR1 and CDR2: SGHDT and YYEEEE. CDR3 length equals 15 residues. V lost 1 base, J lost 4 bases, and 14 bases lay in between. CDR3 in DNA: TGTGCCAGCAGCTTGCCCGAACAGGGCCCCTATGGCTACACCTTC. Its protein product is CASSLPEQGPYGYTF.

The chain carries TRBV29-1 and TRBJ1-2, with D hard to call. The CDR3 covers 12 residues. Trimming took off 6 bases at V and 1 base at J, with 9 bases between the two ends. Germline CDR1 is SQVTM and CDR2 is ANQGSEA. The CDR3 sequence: CSVLTDNYGYTF. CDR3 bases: TGCAGCGTACTCACAGATAACTATGGCTACACCTTC.

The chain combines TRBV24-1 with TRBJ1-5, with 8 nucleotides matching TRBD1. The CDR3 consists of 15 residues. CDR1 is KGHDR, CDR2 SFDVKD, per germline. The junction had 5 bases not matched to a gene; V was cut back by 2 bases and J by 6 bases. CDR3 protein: CATSDSGQGAQPQHF. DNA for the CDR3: TGTGCCACCAGTGATTCTGGACAGGGAGCTCAGCCCCAGCATTTT.

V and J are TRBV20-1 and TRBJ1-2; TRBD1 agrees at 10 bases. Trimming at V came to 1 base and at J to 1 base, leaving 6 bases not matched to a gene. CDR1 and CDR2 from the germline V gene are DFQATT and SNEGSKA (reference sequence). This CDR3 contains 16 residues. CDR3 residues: CSARARDRGFNYGYTF. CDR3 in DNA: TGCAGTGCTAGAGCACGGGACAGGGGATTTAACTATGGCTACACCTTC.

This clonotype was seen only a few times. The CDR3: CASSLATGRNSPLHF. CDR3 DNA sequence: TGTGCCAGCAGCTTAGCGACAGGGAGAAATTCACCCCTCCACTTT. The chain joins TRBV7-8 to TRBJ1-6; 7 bases map to TRBD1. The CDR3 runs to 15 residues. V shed 0 bases, J shed 7 bases, and the junction held 3 bases outside the gene matches. Germline V gene sequence: CDR1 SGHVS, CDR2 FQNEAQ.